The clone carrying this T cell receptor (beta chain) was picked up many times. Its antigen remains unidentified. This specimen comes from a study of Graves' ophthalmopathy and Graves' hyperthyroidism. Regarding the study as a whole: Most expanded clonotypes from thyroid (those above 0.001 frequency) were also found in blood.

Trimming took 3 bases from V and 10 from J, leaving 9 bases between them. Germline CDR1 and CDR2: MNHNS and SASEGT. This CDR3 contains 11 residues. TCR beta CDR3 regions were amplified from RNA transcripts. RT-PCR with HTBI primers came first, then second-round multiplex PCR. TCRdb re-derived calls from the multiplex PCR reads in MiXCR, one entry per CDR3 protein. The top ten hold roughly 1.5% of the sample, which has nearly 400,000 distinct CDR3 sequences, approximately 20% seen once. Where ophthalmopathy was present, donors had moderate-to-severe activity, CAS ≥3, NOSPECS ≥4 and duration under 3 months. The authors used Ficoll-Paque density gradient centrifugation to separate PBMCs. The input was 7.5 to 10 ml of fresh peripheral blood.

Sequencing used peripheral blood. This clonotype was obtained from a woman aged 18-29 years with Graves' ophthalmopathy. The chain uses TRBV6-1 and TRBJ1-1; D is unclear. The DNA of the CDR3 is TGTGCCAGCAGTGATGGGAGTCCAGCTTTCTTT. It codes for CASSDGSPAFF.